This entry is about one T cell receptor beta chain. This clonotype was seen a few times. Its recognized antigen is unknown. The sample holds no much larger clone one base away, and base qualities are not on file. According to the germline V gene, CDR1 reads MNHEY and CDR2 reads SVGEGT. The CDR3 measures 15 amino acids from cysteine to phenylalanine. The kept DNA is CDR3 alone, 45 bases in frame from the first base. V is clipped by 5 bases and J by 0 bases, and the sequence between their germline boundaries is 10 bases long. The entry originates in a study (dated by TCRdb to the mid-2010s). The library relied on RT-PCR. The instrument was an Illumina MiSeq. The raw public reads went through TCRdb reprocessing: fastp at Q25, MiXCR clone calling, in-frame beta chains kept. One record per CDR3 amino acid sequence lists the most common genes and DNA. This sample lists about 680,000 distinct CDR3 sequences; approximately 15% were detected once. 3% to 4.5% of the sample belongs to the ten largest clones.

This clonotype was sampled from a female donor in good health, serving as a healthy control. Rearrangement joined TRBV6-2 or TRBV6-3 to TRBJ1-4, with no D gene named confidently. Material for sequencing was memory CD4+ T cells from blood. Read as DNA, the sequence is TGTGCCAGCAGTGACGTCTTAGCAACTAATGAAAAACTGTTTTTT. The translation is CASSDVLATNEKLFF.